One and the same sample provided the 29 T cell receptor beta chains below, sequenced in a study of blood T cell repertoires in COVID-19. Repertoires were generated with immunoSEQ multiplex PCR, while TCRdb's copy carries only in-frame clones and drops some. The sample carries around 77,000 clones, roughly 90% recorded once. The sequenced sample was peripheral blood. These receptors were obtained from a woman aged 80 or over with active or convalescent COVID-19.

The CDR3 loop reads CASSVETTYNEQFF. Here the CDR3 DNA reads TGTGCCAGCAGCGTAGAGACAACCTACAATGAGCAGTTCTTC. This sequence joins TRBV9 and TRBJ2-1; D unresolved. V lost 0 bases and J lost 2, with 6 bases in between. The germline CDR1 and CDR2 sequences are SGDLS and YYNGEE. The CDR3 covers 14 residues.

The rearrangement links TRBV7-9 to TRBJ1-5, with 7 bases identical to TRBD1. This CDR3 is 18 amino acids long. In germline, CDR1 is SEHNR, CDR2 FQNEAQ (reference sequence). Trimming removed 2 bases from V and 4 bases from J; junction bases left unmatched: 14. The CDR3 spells CASSLSATGQPTNQPQHF. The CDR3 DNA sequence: TGTGCCAGCAGCTTAAGTGCAACGGGACAGCCAACTAATCAGCCCCAGCATTTT.

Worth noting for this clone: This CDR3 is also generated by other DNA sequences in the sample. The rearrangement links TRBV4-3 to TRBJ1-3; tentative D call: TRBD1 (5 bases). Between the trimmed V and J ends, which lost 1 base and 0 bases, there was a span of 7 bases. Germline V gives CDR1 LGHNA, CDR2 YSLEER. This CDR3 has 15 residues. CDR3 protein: CASSQGQSSGNTIYF. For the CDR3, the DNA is TGCGCCAGCAGCCAAGGACAGAGCTCTGGAAACACCATATATTTT.

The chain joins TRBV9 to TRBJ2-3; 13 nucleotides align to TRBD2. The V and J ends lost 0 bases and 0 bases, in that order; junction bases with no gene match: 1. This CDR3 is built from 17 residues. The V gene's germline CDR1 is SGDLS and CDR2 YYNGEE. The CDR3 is CASSVGTSGGSTDTQYF. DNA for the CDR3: TGTGCCAGCAGCGTAGGGACTAGCGGGGGTAGCACAGATACGCAGTATTTT.

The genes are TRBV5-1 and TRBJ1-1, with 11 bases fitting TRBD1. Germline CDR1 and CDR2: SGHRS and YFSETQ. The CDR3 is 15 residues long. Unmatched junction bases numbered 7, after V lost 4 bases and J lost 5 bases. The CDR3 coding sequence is TGCGCCAGCAGCCCCTCCGGGACAGGGGGGACTGAAGCTTTCTTT. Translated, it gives CASSPSGTGGTEAFF.

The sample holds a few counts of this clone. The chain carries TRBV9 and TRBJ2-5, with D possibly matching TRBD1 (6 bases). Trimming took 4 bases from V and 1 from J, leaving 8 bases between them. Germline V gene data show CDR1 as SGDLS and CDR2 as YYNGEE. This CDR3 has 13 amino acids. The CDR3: CASSMTGQETQYF. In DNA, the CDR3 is TGTGCCAGCAGCATGACAGGCCAAGAGACCCAGTACTTC.

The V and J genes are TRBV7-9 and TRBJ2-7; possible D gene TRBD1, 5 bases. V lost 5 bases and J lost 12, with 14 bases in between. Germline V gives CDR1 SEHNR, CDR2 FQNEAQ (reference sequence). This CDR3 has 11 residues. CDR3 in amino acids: CASSIQGAPYF. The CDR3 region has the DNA TGTGCCAGCAGCATCCAGGGTGCGCCGTACTTC.

The CDR3 DNA follows: TGTGCCAGCAGCGACCGGACAGCTAACTATGGCTACACCTTC. Translated: CASSDRTANYGYTF. The chain recombines TRBV6-5 with TRBJ1-2; D perhaps matches TRBD1 (6 bases). The CDR3 is 14 residues long. Trimming removed 6 bases at V and 0 bases at J, with 11 bases between. Germline CDR1 and CDR2: MNHEY and SVGAGI.

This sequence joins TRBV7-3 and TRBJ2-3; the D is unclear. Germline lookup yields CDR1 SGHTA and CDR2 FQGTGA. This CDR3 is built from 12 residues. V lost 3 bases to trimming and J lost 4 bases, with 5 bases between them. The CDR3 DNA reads TGTGCCAGCAGCTTGGGCGCAGATACGCAGTATTTT. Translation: CASSLGADTQYF.

The CDR3 loop is CASSSDGTGLRQTQYF. The DNA of the CDR3 is TGTGCCAGCAGTTCTGATGGGACAGGGCTTCGACAGACCCAGTACTTC. The rearrangement links TRBV2 to TRBJ2-5, with TRBD1 matching 9 bases. The V gene's germline CDR1 is SNHLY and CDR2 FYNNEI. The CDR3 totals 16 residues. V lost 5 bases, J lost 6 bases, and 13 bases stayed unmatched.

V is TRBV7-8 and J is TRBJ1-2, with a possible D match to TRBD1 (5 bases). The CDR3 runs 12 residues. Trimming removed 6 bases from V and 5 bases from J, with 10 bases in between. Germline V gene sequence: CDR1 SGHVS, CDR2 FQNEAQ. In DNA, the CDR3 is TGTGCCAGCAGTCGGGGGGTATATGGCTACACCTTC. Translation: CASSRGVYGYTF.

The CDR3 protein is CASSLGGGRGGNTIYF. The CDR3 bases are TGTGCCAGCAGTTTAGGAGGAGGGCGGGGTGGAAACACCATATATTTT. V gene TRBV28 combines with J gene TRBJ1-3; D gene unclear. Germline assignment: CDR1 MDHEN and CDR2 SYDVKM. Trimming left V 2 bases short and J 3 bases short, with 14 bases between. The CDR3 has 16 residues. Looking up the rest from reference TRBV28 and TRBJ1-3 gives the full variable domain: DVKVTQSSRYLVKRTGEKVFLECVQDMDHENMFWYRQDPGLGLRLIYFSYDVKMKEKGDIPEGYSVSREKKERFSLILESASTNQTSMYLCASSLGGGRGGNTIYFGEGSWLTVV.

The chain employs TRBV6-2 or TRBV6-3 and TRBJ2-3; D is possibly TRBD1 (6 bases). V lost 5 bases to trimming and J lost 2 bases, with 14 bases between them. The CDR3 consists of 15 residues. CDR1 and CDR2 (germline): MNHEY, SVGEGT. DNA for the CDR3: TGTGCCAGCAGTCACAGGGTCGTGGTCACAGATACGCAGTATTTT. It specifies CASSHRVVVTDTQYF.

DNA for the CDR3: TGTGCCAGCAGCCTACAGGGGGGTGGCTACACCTTC. Translating it yields CASSLQGGGYTF. This sequence joins TRBV7-2 and TRBJ1-2; 8 positions agree with TRBD1. Germline loops: CDR1 SGHTA, CDR2 FQGNSA. This CDR3 is 12 amino acids long. V gave up 5 bases and J gave up 7 bases; unmatched junction bases: 3. Supplemented by reference TRBV7-2 and TRBJ1-2, the full variable domain reads GAGVSQSPSNKVTEKGKDVELRCDPISGHTALYWYRQSLGQGLEFLIYFQGNSAPDKSGLPSDRFSAERTGGSVSTLTIQRTQQEDSAVYLCASSLQGGGYTFGSGTRLTVV.

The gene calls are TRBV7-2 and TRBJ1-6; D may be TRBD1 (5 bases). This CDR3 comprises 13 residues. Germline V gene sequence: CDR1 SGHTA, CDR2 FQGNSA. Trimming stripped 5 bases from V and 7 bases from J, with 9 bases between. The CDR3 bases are TGTGCCAGCAGCATCCGACAGAATTCACCCCTCCACTTT. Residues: CASSIRQNSPLHF.

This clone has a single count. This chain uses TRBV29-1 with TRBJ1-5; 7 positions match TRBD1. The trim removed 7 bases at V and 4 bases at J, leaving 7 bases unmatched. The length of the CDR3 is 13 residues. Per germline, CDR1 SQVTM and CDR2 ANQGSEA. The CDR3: CSAGQDQNQPQHF. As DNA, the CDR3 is TGCAGCGCTGGACAGGATCAAAATCAGCCCCAGCATTTT.

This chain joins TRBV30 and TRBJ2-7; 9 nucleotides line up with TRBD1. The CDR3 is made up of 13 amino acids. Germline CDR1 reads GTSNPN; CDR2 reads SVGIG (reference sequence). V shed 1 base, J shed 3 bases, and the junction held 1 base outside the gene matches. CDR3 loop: CAWSGQGGYEQYF. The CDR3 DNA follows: TGTGCCTGGAGTGGACAGGGGGGCTACGAGCAGTACTTC.

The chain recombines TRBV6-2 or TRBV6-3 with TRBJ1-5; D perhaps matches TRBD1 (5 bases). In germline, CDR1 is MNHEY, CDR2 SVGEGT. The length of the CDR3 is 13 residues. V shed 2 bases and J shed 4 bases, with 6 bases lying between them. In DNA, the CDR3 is TGTGCCAGCAGTTACGGGGGGAATCAGCCCCAGCATTTT. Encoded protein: CASSYGGNQPQHF.

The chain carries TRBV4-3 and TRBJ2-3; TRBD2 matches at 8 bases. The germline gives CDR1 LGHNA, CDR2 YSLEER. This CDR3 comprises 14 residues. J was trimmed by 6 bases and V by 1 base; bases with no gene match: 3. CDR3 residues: CASSQAGGVDTQYF. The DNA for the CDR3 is TGCGCCAGCAGCCAAGCGGGGGGGGTCGATACGCAGTATTTT.

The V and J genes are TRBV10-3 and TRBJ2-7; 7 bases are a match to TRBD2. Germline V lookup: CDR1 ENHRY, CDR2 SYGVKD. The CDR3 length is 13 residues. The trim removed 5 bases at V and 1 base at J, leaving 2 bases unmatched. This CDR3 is CAISRGESYEQYF. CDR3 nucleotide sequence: TGTGCCATCAGTCGGGGGGAATCCTACGAGCAGTACTTC.

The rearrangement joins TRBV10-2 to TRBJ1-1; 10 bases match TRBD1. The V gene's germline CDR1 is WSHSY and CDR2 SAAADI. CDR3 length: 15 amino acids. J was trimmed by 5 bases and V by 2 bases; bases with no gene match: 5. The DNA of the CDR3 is TGCGCCAGCAGTGAGACAAGGACAGGGGGAACTGAAGCTTTCTTT. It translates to CASSETRTGGTEAFF.

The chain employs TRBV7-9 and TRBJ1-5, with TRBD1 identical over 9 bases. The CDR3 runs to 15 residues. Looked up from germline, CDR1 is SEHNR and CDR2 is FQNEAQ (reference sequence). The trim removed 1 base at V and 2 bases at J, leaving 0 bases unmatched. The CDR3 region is CASSLGDRGNQPQHF. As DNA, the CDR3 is TGTGCCAGCAGCTTAGGGGACAGGGGCAATCAGCCCCAGCATTTT.

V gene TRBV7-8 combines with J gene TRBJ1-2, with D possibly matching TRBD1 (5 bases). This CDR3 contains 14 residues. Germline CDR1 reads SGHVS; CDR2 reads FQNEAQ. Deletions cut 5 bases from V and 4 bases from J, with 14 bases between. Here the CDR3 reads CASSLQVFSYGYTF. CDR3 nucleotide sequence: TGTGCCAGCAGCCTACAGGTCTTCAGCTATGGCTACACCTTC.

The CDR3 loop reads CASSLEGTSGAVTDTQYF. CDR3 DNA: TGCGCCAGCAGCCTCGAGGGGACTAGCGGGGCGGTCACAGATACGCAGTATTTT. The V call is TRBV5-1, the J call TRBJ2-3; TRBD2 aligns across 13 bases. Germline-derived CDR1 and CDR2 are SGHRS and YFSETQ. The length of the CDR3 is 18 residues. J lost 2 bases, V lost 4 bases, and 10 bases had no gene match.

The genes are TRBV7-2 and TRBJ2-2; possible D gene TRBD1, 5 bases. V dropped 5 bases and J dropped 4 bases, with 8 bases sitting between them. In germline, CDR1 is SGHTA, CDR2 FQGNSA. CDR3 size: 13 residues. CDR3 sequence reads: CASSPGPTGELFF. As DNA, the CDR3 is TGTGCCAGCAGCCCAGGGCCCACCGGGGAGCTGTTTTTT.

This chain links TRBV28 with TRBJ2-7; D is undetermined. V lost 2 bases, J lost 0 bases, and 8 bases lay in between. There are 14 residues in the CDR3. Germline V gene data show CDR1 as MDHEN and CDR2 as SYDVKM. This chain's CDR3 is CASSLLYSSYEQYF. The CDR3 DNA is TGTGCCAGCAGTTTACTCTATAGCTCCTACGAGCAGTACTTC.

The CDR3 DNA sequence: TGTGCCAGCAGCTCGATCGACAGGGTGGCCTCCTACGAGCAGTACTTC. It is translated as CASSSIDRVASYEQYF. This chain joins TRBV13 and TRBJ2-7; 7 bases agree with TRBD1. Losses at the gene ends were 4 bases for V and 0 bases for J; bases not matched to a gene: 9. In germline, CDR1 is PRHDT, CDR2 FYEKMQ (reference sequence). CDR3 size: 16 residues.

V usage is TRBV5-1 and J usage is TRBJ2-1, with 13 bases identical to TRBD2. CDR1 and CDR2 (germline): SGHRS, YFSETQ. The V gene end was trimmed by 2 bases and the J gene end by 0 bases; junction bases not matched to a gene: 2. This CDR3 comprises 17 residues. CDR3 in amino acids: CASSFRLAGGSYNEQFF. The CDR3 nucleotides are TGCGCCAGCAGCTTCAGACTAGCGGGGGGCTCCTACAATGAGCAGTTCTTC.

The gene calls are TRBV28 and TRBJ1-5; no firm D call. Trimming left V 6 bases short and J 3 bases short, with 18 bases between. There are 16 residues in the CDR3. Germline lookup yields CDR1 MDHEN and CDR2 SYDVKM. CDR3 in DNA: TGTGCCAGCAGAAACTTTAGGGAGGCGATCAATCAGCCCCAGCATTTT. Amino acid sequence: CASRNFREAINQPQHF.